This T cell receptor (beta chain) was observed in a study of blood T cell repertoires in COVID-19. On the study more broadly: T cells, B-cell-depleted T cells, or PBMCs supplied cDNA or gDNA.

Original data processing: Using reference gene primer amplification, nucleated cell counts were estimated. The method was immunoSEQ multiplex PCR; TCRdb's version includes in-frame clones alone and lacks a portion of them. V and J calls and clone size are those listed in that table; D and trimming were worked out from the DNA. The table has approximately 250,000 clones, roughly 85% seen once. The CDR3 runs to 16 residues. V shed 1 base, J shed 2 bases, and the junction held 8 bases outside the gene matches. The germline V gene encodes CDR1 SGHDT and CDR2 YYEEEE. Sequenced material: peripheral blood. The receptor's source is a man between 50 and 59 years old with COVID-19, enrolled during active disease. The chain uses TRBV5-6 and TRBJ2-7, with 8 bases that match TRBD2. CDR3 sequence reads: CASSLSLAGTTYEQYF. The CDR3 nucleotides read TGTGCCAGCAGCTTGTCGTTAGCGGGGACTACCTACGAGCAGTACTTC.